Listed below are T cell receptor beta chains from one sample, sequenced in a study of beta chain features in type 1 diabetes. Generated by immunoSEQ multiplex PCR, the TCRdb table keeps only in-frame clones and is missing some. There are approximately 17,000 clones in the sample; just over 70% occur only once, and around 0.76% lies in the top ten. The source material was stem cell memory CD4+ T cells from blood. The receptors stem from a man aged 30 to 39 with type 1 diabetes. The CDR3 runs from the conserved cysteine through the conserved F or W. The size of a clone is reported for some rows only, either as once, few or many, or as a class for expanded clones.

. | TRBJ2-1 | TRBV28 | CASSPRLPRGFEQFF
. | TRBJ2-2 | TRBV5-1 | CASSLQGDTGELFF
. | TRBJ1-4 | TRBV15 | CATSRELLDRNGLFF
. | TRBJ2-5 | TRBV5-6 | CASSLRQSQETQYF
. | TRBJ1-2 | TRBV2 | CASSAAGALYGYAF
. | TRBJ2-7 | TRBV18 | CASSVIQGGADEQYF
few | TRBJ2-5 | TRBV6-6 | CASSETSNEVETQYF
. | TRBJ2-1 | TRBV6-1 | CASSEPGQGAKEQFF
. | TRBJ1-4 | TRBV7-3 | CASSPTGQGGEKLFF
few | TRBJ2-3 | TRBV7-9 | CASSLRQETTDTQYF
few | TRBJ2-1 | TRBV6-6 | CASSSPGRDNEQFF
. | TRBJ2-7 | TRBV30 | CACDRWDEQYF
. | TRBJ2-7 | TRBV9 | CASAPGTDSPYEQYF
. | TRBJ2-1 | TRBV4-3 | CASSQDFGPNNEQFF
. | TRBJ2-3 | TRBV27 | CASSWVWQGTDTQYF
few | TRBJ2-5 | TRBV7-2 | CASSETNPQWETQYF
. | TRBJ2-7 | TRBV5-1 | CASSPEAGSRYEQYF
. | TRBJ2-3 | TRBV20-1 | CSASADTQYF
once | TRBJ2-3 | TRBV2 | CASSIDITRSGRQYF
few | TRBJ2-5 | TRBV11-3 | CASSLGLGRLETQYF
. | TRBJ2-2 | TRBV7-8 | CASSFRRDRGTGELFF
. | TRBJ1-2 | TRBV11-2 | CASSQGGLGYGYTF
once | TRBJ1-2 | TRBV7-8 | CASSFGRVQLGYTF
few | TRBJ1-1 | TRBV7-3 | CASSTQSSTEAFF
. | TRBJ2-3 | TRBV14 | CASSQDIGDTQYF
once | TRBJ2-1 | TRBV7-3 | CASSFGTTNEQFF
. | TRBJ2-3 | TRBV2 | CASKNLPHTDTQYF
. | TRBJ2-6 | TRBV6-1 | CASSDGTGASGANVLTF
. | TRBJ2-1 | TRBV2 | CASSELSTYNEQFF
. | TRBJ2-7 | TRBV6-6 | CASSPGTGLAEQYF
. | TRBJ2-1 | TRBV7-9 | CASSLRQGVTYNEQFF
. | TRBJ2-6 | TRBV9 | CASRSGPGANVLTF
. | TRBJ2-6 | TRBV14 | CASSQGSFSGANVLTF
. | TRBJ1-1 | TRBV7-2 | CASSLVGQGTEAFF
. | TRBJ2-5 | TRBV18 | CASSSFKGGIKTQYF
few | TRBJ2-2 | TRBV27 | CASSSAGANTGELFF
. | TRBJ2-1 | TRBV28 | CASSEQGSYNEQFF
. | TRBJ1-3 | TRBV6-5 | CASSSTGAGNTIYF
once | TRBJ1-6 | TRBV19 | CASRRGAEIDSPLHF
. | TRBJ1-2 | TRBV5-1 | CASSSAGTEYNGYTF
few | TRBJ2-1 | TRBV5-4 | CASSQGGQGGNEQFF
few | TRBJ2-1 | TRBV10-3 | CATRDRVGGNEQFF
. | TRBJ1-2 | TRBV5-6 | CASSSDPGQANYGYTF
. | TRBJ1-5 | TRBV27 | CASSSQTTGRDQPQHF
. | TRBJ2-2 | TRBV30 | CAWDTSGGVGELFF
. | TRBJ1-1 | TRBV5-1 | CASSWTGENTEAFF
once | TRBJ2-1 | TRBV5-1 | CASRISPEAYNEQFF
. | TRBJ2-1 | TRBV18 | CASSDGVYNEQFF
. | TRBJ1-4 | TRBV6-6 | CASFFSGQADEKLFF
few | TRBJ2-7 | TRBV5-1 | CASSLVSRLGQKYEQYF
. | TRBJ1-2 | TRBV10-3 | CAISPDRQNYGYTF
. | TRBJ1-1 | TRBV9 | CASSVEQIRTEAFF
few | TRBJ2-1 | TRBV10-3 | CAISPDRTWGGTSGPSEQFF
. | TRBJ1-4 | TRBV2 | CASSPGQGNEKLFF
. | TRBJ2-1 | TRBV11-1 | CASSSQLADDEQFF